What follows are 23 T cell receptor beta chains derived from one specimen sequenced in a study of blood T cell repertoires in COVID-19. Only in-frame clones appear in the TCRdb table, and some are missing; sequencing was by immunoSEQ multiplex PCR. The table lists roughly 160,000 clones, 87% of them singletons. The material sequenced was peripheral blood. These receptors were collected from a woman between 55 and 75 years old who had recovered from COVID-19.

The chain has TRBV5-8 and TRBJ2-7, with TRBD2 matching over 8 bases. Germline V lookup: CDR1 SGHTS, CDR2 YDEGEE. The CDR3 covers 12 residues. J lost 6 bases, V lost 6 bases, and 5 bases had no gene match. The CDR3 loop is CASTPGGSEQYF. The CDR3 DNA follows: TGTGCCAGCACCCCGGGGGGGAGCGAGCAGTACTTC.

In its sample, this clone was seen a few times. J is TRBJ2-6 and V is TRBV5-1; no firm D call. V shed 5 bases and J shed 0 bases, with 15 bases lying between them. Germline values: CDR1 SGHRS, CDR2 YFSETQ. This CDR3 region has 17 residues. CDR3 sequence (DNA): TGCGCCAGCAGTAGAACCTTGCAAAGCTCTGGGGCCAACGTCCTGACTTTC. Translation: CASSRTLQSSGANVLTF. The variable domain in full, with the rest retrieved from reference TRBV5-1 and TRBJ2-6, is KAGVTQTPRYLIKTRGQQVTLSCSPISGHRSVSWYQQTPGQGLQFLFEYFSETQRNKGNFPGRFSGRQFSNSRSEMNVSTLELGDSALYLCASSRTLQSSGANVLTFGAGSRLTVL.

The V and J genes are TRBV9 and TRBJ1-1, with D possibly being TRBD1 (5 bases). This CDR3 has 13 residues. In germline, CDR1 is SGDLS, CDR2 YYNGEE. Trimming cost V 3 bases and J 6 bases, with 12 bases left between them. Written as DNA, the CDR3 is TGTGCCAGCAGCGCCTTAGGGGTTGCTGAAGCTTTCTTT. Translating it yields CASSALGVAEAFF.

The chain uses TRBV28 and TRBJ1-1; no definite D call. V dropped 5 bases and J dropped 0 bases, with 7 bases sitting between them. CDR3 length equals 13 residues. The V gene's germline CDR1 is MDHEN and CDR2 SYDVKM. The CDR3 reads CASSAAMNTEAFF. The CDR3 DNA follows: TGTGCCAGCAGTGCAGCGATGAACACTGAAGCTTTCTTT.

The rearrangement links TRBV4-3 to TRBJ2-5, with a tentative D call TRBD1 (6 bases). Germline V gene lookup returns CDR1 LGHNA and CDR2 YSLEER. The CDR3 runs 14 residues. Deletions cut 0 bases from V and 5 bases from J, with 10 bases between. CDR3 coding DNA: TGCGCCAGCAGCCAAGATCGCAGGGGTGAGACCCAGTACTTC. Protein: CASSQDRRGETQYF.

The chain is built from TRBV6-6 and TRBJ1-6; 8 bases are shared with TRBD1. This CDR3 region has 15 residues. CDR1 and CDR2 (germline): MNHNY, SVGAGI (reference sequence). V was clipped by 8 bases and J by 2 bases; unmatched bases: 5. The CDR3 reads CASGGQATYNSPLHF. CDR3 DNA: TGTGCCAGCGGGGGACAGGCGACCTATAATTCACCCCTCCACTTT.

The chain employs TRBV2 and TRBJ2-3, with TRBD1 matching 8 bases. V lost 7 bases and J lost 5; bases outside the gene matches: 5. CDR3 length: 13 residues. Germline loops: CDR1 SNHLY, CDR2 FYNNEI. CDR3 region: CASNYDRGDTQYF. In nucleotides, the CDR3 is TGTGCCAGCAATTACGACAGGGGAGATACGCAGTATTTT.

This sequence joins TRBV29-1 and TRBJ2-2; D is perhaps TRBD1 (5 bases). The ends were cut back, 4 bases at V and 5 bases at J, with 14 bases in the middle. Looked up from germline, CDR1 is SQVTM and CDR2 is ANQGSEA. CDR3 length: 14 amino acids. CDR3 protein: CSVGQGATTGELFF. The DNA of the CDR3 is TGCAGCGTTGGCCAGGGTGCCACGACCGGGGAGCTGTTTTTT.

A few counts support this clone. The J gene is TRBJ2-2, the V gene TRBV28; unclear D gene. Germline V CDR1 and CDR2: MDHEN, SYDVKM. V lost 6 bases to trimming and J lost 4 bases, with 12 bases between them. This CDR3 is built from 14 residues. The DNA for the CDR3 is TGTGCCAGCAGGACCAGGCAGTTCACCGGGGAGCTGTTTTTT. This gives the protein CASRTRQFTGELFF. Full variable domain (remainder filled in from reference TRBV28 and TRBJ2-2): DVKVTQSSRYLVKRTGEKVFLECVQDMDHENMFWYRQDPGLGLRLIYFSYDVKMKEKGDIPEGYSVSREKKERFSLILESASTNQTSMYLCASRTRQFTGELFFGEGSRLTVL.

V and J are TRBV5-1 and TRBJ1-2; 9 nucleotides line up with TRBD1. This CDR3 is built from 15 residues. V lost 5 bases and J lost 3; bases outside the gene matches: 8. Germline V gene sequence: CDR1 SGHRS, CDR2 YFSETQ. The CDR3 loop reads CASRVGTGSDYGYTF. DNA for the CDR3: TGCGCCAGCAGAGTGGGGACAGGGTCGGACTATGGCTACACCTTC.

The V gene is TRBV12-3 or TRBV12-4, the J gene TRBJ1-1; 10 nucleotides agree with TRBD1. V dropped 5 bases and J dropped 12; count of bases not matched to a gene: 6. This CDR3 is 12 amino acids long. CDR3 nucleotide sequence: TGTGCCAGCAGTAGACAGGGGGCCTCGCCTTTCTTT. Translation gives CASSRQGASPFF.

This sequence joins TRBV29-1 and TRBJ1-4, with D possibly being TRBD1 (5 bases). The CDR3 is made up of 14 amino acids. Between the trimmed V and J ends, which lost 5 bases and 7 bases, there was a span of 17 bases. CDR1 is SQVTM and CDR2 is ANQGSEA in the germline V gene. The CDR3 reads CSVSGTGSFEKLFF. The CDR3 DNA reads TGCAGCGTTTCCGGGACTGGGTCGTTTGAAAAACTGTTTTTT.

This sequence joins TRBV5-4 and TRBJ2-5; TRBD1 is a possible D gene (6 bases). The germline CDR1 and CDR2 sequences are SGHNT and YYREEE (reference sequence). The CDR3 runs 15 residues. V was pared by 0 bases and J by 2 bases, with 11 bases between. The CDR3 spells CASSLETGFQETQYF. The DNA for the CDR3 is TGTGCCAGCAGCTTGGAGACAGGTTTTCAAGAGACCCAGTACTTC.

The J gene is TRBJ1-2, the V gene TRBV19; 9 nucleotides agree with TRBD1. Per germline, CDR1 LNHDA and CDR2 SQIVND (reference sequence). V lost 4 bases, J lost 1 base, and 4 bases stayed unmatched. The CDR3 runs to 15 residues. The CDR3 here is CASSNRGQGNYGYTF. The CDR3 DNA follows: TGTGCCAGTAGTAACCGGGGACAGGGTAACTATGGCTACACCTTC.

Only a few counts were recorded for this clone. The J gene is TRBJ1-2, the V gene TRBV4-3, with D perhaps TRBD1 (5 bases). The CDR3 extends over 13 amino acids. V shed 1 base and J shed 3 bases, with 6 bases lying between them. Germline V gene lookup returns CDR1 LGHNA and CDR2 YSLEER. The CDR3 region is CASSQVQDYGYTF. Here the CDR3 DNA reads TGCGCCAGCAGCCAAGTACAGGACTATGGCTACACCTTC.

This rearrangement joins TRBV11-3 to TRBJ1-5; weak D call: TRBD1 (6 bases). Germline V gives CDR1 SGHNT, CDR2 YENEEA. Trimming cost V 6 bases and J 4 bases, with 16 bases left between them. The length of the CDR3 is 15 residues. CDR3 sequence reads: CASSRLGGRNQPQHF. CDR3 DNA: TGTGCCAGCAGTAGACTCGGGGGGCGGAATCAGCCCCAGCATTTT. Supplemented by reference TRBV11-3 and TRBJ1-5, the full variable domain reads EAGVVQSPRYKIIEKKQPVAFWCNPISGHNTLYWYLQNLGQGPELLIRYENEEAVDDSQLPKDRFSAERLKGVDSTLKIQPAELGDSAVYLCASSRLGGRNQPQHFGDGTRLSIL.

CDR3 bases: TGTGCCAGCAGCTTAGCGTCGGGGGTCGAGGAAAAACTGTTTTTT. Translation: CASSLASGVEEKLFF. The rearrangement links TRBV7-9 to TRBJ1-4; D is possibly TRBD1 (5 bases). CDR1 is SEHNR, CDR2 FQNEAQ, per germline (reference sequence). Trimming removed 0 bases from V and 8 bases from J, with 13 bases in between. The CDR3 is made up of 15 amino acids. The complete variable domain, with remaining parts taken from reference TRBV7-9 and TRBJ1-4, reads DTGVSQNPRHKITKRGQNVTFRCDPISEHNRLYWYRQTLGQGPEFLTYFQNEAQLEKSRLLSDRFSAERPKGSFSTLEIQRTEQGDSAMYLCASSLASGVEEKLFFGSGTQLSVL.

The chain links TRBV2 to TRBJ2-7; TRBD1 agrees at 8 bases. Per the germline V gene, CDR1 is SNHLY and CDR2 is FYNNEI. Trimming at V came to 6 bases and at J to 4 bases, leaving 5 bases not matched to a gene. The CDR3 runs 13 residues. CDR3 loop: CASSDRGLYEQYF. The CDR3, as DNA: TGTGCCAGCAGCGACAGGGGATTGTACGAGCAGTACTTC.

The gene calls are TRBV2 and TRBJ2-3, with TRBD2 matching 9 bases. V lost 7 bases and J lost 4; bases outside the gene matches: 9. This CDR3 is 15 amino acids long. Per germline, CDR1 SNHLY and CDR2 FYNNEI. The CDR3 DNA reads TGTGCCAGCATCAAGGAGGGACTAGCAGCAGATACGCAGTATTTT. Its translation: CASIKEGLAADTQYF.

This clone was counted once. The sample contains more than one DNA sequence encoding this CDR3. The CDR3 sequence: CASSLNGNTEAFF. DNA for the CDR3: TGTGCCAGCAGCTTAAACGGGAACACTGAAGCTTTCTTT. The rearrangement joins TRBV7-9 to TRBJ1-1; D gene ambiguous. The CDR3 runs to 13 residues. V was shortened by 2 bases and J by 1 base, with 5 bases between the two germline ends. Germline V gene lookup returns CDR1 SEHNR and CDR2 FQNEAQ (reference sequence). Complete variable domain (other parts from reference TRBV7-9 and TRBJ1-1): DTGVSQNPRHKITKRGQNVTFRCDPISEHNRLYWYRQTLGQGPEFLTYFQNEAQLEKSRLLSDRFSAERPKGSFSTLEIQRTEQGDSAMYLCASSLNGNTEAFFGQGTRLTVV.

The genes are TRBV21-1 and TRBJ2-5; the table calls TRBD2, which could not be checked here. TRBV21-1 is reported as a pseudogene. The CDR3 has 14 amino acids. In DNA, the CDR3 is TGTGCCAGCAGCAAAGATCGCGTAAAAGAGACCCAGTACTTC. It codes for CASSKDRVKETQYF.

As DNA, the CDR3 is TGTGCCAGCAGTGATATTCCCCTACTAGCGGGGGGGAGAGATACGCAGTATTTT. Amino acids: CASSDIPLLAGGRDTQYF. The gene calls are TRBV2 and TRBJ2-3; 13 bases match TRBD2. This CDR3 comprises 18 residues. Germline CDR1 reads SNHLY; CDR2 reads FYNNEI. Unmatched junction bases numbered 11, after V lost 3 bases and J lost 5 bases.

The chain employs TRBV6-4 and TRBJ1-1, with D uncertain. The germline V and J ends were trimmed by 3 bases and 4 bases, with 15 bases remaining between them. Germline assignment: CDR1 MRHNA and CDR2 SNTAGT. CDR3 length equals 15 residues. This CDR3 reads CASSEGTTAGTEAFF. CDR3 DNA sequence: TGTGCCAGCAGTGAAGGAACGACGGCGGGCACTGAAGCTTTCTTT.